This section outlines one TCR beta chain sequence together with its context. The clone's antigen remains unknown. Base qualities are not at hand, and no much larger clone is one base apart. This specimen comes from a study of shared clonotypes between healthy human individuals (dated by TCRdb to about 2020). A note on the overall study: Three men and two women, aged 18 to 49 years, made up the cohort. Per donor, three plates each were used for CD4 naive and CD4 memory, two for CD8 naive, and one for CD8 memory. The study deeply sequenced blood TCR repertoires of about five healthy adults to estimate repertoire size and the extent of clonotype sharing between individuals. To increase sequencing depth and limit assay-specific biases, TCR repertoire library preparation and sequencing were carried out by different laboratories using diverse techniques. Per donor, leukapheresis produced somewhere between about 0.94 and 8.9 billion PBMCs. The paper's findings and limits, for the study overall: Larger estimated clonotype richness was generally found for naive subsets than for memory subsets. Only blood was sampled, and tissue TCR repertoires likely differ from those in blood. Sharing across several donors was observed for roughly 5% of naive CD4, under 4% of naive CD8, about 2.3% of memory CD4, and 0.4% of memory CD8 clonotypes. Incomplete sequencing was indicated by rarefaction of sorted-subset datasets, despite the large sequencing depth. The small number of donors limited the genetic and exposure-history diversity represented. Clonotypes shared by all four sorted-subset donors showed higher generation probabilities than non-shared clonotypes. Pairwise subsampling indicated that sequencing depth was expected to affect the degree of clonotype sharing among donors.

TCR CDR3 regions were amplified from genomic DNA by multiplex PCR using the deep immunoSEQ assay. Extracted genomic DNA from each cell subset was spread evenly across all wells of several immunoSEQ 96-well plates, with each plate serving as a replicate. For sorted subsets, around 200 ng genomic DNA, equal to some 28,000 T cell genomes, was loaded into each replicate PCR. The purified libraries were quantified using a Qubit 3.0 fluorometer, sized with a Bioanalyzer 2100, and then quantified again using the KAPA Library Quantification kit. A separate single-read 150-cycle Illumina NextSeq 550 flow cell was used to sequence each immunoSEQ 96-well plate. The study's own analysis went as follows. The immunoSEQ output contained only junctional sequences without quality scores, so filtering could not match that applied to full-length reads. Sequences were annotated with PyIR, a Python wrapper for IgBLAST v1.9, and V/J genes and CDR3 were assigned using IMGT germline references. Reads were filtered out if the reads had weak V/J assignments (E-value above 1e-6), no CDR3, stop codons, out-of-frame junctions, or ambiguous translated residues. A V3J clonotype was defined by an identical inferred V gene, J gene, and CDR3 amino acid sequence. Percentage overlap between repertoires was computed as shared unique clonotypes divided by the size of the smaller repertoire. Three approaches were used to assess repertoire richness: RTK rarefaction, the Chao1 estimator, and Recon v2.1 estimates of unobserved clonotypes. For all TCRbeta clonotypes obtained by the gDNA method from several donors, generation probabilities were computed with OLGA. The clones in this table, taken by TCRdb from immuneACCESS, are in-frame only. Not every clone is retained; where verified, under half of the shortfall comes from an unresolved V gene, and the cause of the rest is unknown. V and J calls and clone size are as listed in that table; D and trimming were resolved from the DNA. The sample has about 1.1 million clones on record, roughly 80% of them singletons. Approximately 0.95% of the sample is held by the ten biggest clonotypes.

Healthy HIV-negative adults with no recently reported acute infections or vaccinations were included as donors. Every donor was a Caucasian adult living in Nashville, Tennessee, USA. Magnetic negative selection was used to enrich CD4+ T cells, after which naive cells were positively selected on CD45RA and the negative fraction became the memory subset. After blood collection by leukapheresis, PBMCs were isolated using Ficoll-Histopaque density gradient centrifugation and then cryopreserved in the vapor phase of liquid nitrogen. Analytical flow cytometry was used to check the purity and quantity of each magnetically sorted T cell population. Genomic DNA was isolated from every sorted fraction and measured by UV absorbance on a Nanodrop 2000c. The specimen sequenced was memory CD4+ T cells from PBMCs. Explained via the paper, the cell subset or site label denotes: CD45RA-negative fraction. The receptor was derived from a man in his late teens or twenties in good health. Some clones in this sample may be carry-over from other donors' samples.

The DNA is as follows: TGCGCCAGCAGCCGCGACCTAAGCGGCACAGATACGCAGTATTTT. It specifies CASSRDLSGTDTQYF. The sequence is built from TRBV5-1 and TRBJ2-3; no D gene call is confident. The CDR1 and CDR2 encoded by the germline V gene are SGHRS and YFSETQ. From cysteine to phenylalanine, the CDR3 is 15 amino acids long. The retained sequence is limited to the CDR3, 45 bases, with the frame set at the first base. Deletion took 4 bases off V and 1 base off J, with a span of 13 bases between the germline ends.